This TCR beta chain was sequenced during a study of patients and donors after allogeneic stem cell transplantation. TCRdb ran MiXCR on the RT-PCR reads and lists one entry per CDR3 protein. There are about 230,000 distinct CDR3 sequences in the sample; about 14% occur only once, and around 10% lies in the top ten. This clonotype was seen only a few times. With V trimmed by 1 base and J by 9 bases, 6 bases remained unmatched. Germline V gives CDR1 SGHNT, CDR2 YENEEA. There are 14 residues in the CDR3. The rearrangement uses TRBV11-3 and TRBJ2-1; 7 bases fit TRBD2. The sequence derives from a human donor who was either an allogeneic HSCT recipient or a stem cell or donor lymphocyte infusion donor (not recorded which). It is not recorded whose cells these are; they may come from a transplant donor. The material sequenced was blood, either unsorted or a sorted T cell fraction (not recorded which). CDR3 residues: CASSLGQTSAEQFF. The DNA for the CDR3 is TGTGCCAGCAGCTTAGGCCAAACTAGCGCTGAGCAGTTCTTC.